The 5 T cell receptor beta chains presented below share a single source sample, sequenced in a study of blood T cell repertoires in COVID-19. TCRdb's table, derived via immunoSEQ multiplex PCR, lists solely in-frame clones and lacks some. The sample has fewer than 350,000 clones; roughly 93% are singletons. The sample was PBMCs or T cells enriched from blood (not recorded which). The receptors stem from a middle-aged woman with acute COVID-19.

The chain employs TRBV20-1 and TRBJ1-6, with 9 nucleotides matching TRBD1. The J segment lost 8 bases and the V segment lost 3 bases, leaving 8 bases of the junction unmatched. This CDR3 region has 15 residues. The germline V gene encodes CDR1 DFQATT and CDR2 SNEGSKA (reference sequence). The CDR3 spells CSASIGTGKDSPLHF. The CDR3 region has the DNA TGCAGTGCTAGTATCGGGACAGGGAAGGATTCACCCCTCCACTTT.

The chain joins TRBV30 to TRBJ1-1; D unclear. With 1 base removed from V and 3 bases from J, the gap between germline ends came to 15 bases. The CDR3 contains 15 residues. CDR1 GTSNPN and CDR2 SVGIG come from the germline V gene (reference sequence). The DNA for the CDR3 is TGTGCCTGGAGTGCATGGGAGGCAGAAGACACTGAAGCTTTCTTT. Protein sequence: CAWSAWEAEDTEAFF.

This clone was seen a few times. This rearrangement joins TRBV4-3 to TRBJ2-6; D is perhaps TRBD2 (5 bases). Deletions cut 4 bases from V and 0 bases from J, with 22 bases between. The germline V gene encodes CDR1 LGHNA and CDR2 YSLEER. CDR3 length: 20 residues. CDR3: CASSLLYVGVPLSGANVLTF. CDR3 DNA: TGCGCCAGCAGCCTTTTGTACGTGGGAGTCCCCCTCTCTGGGGCCAACGTCCTGACTTTC.

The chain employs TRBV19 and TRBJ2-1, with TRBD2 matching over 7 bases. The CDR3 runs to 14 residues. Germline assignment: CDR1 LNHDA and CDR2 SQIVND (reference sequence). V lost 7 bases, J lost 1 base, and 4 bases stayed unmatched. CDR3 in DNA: TGTGCCAGTACGACTAGCTTATCCTACAATGAGCAGTTCTTC. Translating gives CASTTSLSYNEQFF. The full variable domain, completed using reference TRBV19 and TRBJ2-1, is DGGITQSPKYLFRKEGQNVTLSCEQNLNHDAMYWYRQDPGQGLRLIYYSQIVNDFQKGDIAEGYSVSREKKESFPLTVTSAQKNPTAFYLCASTTSLSYNEQFFGPGTRLTVL.

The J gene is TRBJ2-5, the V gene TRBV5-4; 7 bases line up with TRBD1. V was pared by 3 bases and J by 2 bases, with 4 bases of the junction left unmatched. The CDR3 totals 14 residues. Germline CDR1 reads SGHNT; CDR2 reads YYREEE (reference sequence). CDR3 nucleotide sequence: TGTGCCAGCAGCTCGGGACAGCAACAAGAGACCCAGTACTTC. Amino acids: CASSSGQQQETQYF.